This record concerns one T cell receptor beta chain sequence. The antigen is not known. This sample stems from a study of cytomegalovirus exposure and HLA in healthy donors. Study outcomes and limitations: A few CMV-associated chains were confirmed in vitro to be specific for CMV antigens.

The PCR made use of 60 Vbeta and 13 Jbeta primers. This table comes from immunoSEQ multiplex PCR, and its TCRdb copy is limited to in-frame clones, with some not included. The data contain 90,000 to 140,000 clones, around 80% of them singletons. Germline CDR1 is SSHAT and CDR2 is FNYEAQ (reference sequence). The CDR3 contains 16 residues. J was trimmed by 1 base and V by 2 bases; bases with no gene match: 5. The sequenced sample was PBMCs. The V gene is TRBV7-7, the J gene TRBJ2-5, with 9 bases identical to TRBD2. The TCR sequence derives from a man between 18 and 35 years old in good health and CMV-seronegative. CDR3 coding DNA: TGTGCCAGCAGCTTAAATAGCGGGGGATCCCAAGAGACCCAGTACTTC. Its translation: CASSLNSGGSQETQYF.